This section outlines one T cell receptor (beta chain) sequence together with its context. The sample is drawn from a study of blood T cell repertoires in COVID-19. Study in general: In each case, the material was cDNA or gDNA derived from T cells, B-cell-depleted T cells, or PBMCs.

Profiled with immunoSEQ multiplex PCR; TCRdb holds only in-frame clones, not every one. Among about 180,000 clones, approximately 85% were seen once, and the ten largest hold under 8%. Adults between about 18 and 95 years of age took part from 24 US areas. Between the trimmed V and J ends, which lost 11 bases and 3 bases, there was a span of 16 bases. CDR1 and CDR2 (germline): LNHDA, SQIVND (reference sequence). The CDR3 has 13 residues. This receptor was identified in a man between 35 and 55 years old who had recovered from COVID-19. The sequenced material came from PBMCs or T cells enriched from blood (not recorded which). The V call is TRBV19, the J call TRBJ1-1; maybe TRBD1 (6 bases). The CDR3 DNA reads as TGTGCCTCTTCCTCGGGACACTACACTGAAGCTTTCTTT. Its protein product is CASSSGHYTEAFF.